One and the same sample provided the 5 T cell receptor beta chains below, sequenced in a study of shared clonotypes between healthy human individuals (TCRdb year 2020). Libraries were made using the immunoSEQ multiplex PCR assay. TCRdb provides this immuneACCESS table in a form limited to in-frame rearrangements. Some clones are lacking; in checked studies, under half of them reflect an unresolved V gene, and why the rest are absent is not known. For this sample the table gives 850,000 to 1,200,000 clones, of which approximately 72% were detected only once. Of the sample, 1.4% to 1.5% is held by the ten largest clones. The sequencing sample was made of memory CD4+ T cells sorted from blood. In light of the paper, this sample's cell subset or site label describes: CD45RA-negative fraction. The source of these receptors is a man in his late teens or twenties in good health.

The chain has TRBV6-5 and TRBJ2-1; possible D gene TRBD1, 6 bases. This CDR3 contains 12 residues. Between the trimmed V and J ends, which lost 8 bases and 4 bases, there was a span of 9 bases. Germline CDR1 reads MNHEY; CDR2 reads SVGAGI. The CDR3 spells CASRDTYNEQFF. In nucleotides, the CDR3 is TGTGCCAGCCGGGACACTTACAATGAGCAGTTCTTC.

The genes are TRBV28 and TRBJ1-4; possible D gene TRBD1, 6 bases. The CDR3 has 14 residues. Germline loops: CDR1 MDHEN, CDR2 SYDVKM. The ends were cut back, 6 bases at V and 3 bases at J, with 11 bases in the middle. Written as DNA, the CDR3 is TGTGCCAGCAGCCCGACAGGAGCTAATGAAAAACTGTTTTTT. This encodes CASSPTGANEKLFF. The whole variable domain, filled in from reference TRBV28 and TRBJ1-4, reads DVKVTQSSRYLVKRTGEKVFLECVQDMDHENMFWYRQDPGLGLRLIYFSYDVKMKEKGDIPEGYSVSREKKERFSLILESASTNQTSMYLCASSPTGANEKLFFGSGTQLSVL.

The V gene is TRBV5-1, the J gene TRBJ1-1, with 8 bases matching TRBD1. This CDR3 has 15 residues. Germline loops: CDR1 SGHRS, CDR2 YFSETQ. The junction had 13 bases not matched to a gene; V was cut back by 6 bases and J by 6 bases. Written as DNA, the CDR3 is TGCGCCAGCACCCAACAGGGGGGGGTGATTTCTGAAGCTTTCTTT. It specifies CASTQQGGVISEAFF.

This clone was observed once. The rearrangement uses TRBV6-1 and TRBJ2-3, with TRBD2 identical over 13 bases. V shed 10 bases and J 5 bases; nucleotides not matched to a gene: 6. From germline, CDR1 is MNHNS and CDR2 SASEGT. The CDR3 runs 14 residues. In nucleotides, the CDR3 is TGTGCCACAACTAGCGGGGGGGCCCAAGATACGCAGTATTTT. Its protein product is CATTSGGAQDTQYF.

V usage is TRBV4-1 and J usage is TRBJ2-7, with 8 bases aligning to TRBD1. This CDR3 region has 15 residues. Germline V CDR1 and CDR2: MGHRA, YSYEKL. With 2 bases clipped from V and 0 bases from J, the junction kept 3 bases outside the gene matches. The CDR3, as DNA: TGCGCCAGCAGCCAATCAGGGGGCGCCTCCTACGAGCAGTACTTC. Encoded protein: CASSQSGGASYEQYF.